This T cell receptor (beta chain) was observed in a study of blood T cells in healthy people across ages (dated by TCRdb to the mid-2010s). As for the study more broadly: In model experiments, template switching captured about one uniquely barcoded TCR beta cDNA molecule for every two T cells. The donors were split into four age groups: young (average around 15 years), middle-aged (about 40), aged (roughly 65) and long-lived (about 82). To avoid experimental bias, donors of different ages were distributed randomly across sequencing lanes. To track age-related changes in TCR beta repertoire diversity, the study relied on deep sequencing normalized with unique cDNA molecular identifiers. Two additional independent replicas of 1 million unique cDNA reads from the same blood draw were analyzed for two donors (one aged 18 to 30 and one aged 80 or older).

Notes on this clonotype: What antigen it recognizes has not been identified. No much larger clonotype is one base removed from it; base qualities were not supplied.

The germline V gene (reference sequence) yields LNHNV for CDR1 and YYDKDF for CDR2. Unmatched junction bases come to 10, with V trimmed by 5 bases and J by 7 bases. The CDR3 contains 15 residues, cysteine and phenylalanine counted. The read is trimmed to its CDR3 DNA, 45 bases read in frame from base 1. What the work shows at the level of the full study, not this receptor alone: A strong correlation was found between observed TCR beta diversity and the percentage of naive T cells measured by flow cytometry. Observed TCR beta diversity per million T cells fell roughly linearly with age, and a significant reduction was already apparent by age around 40. Compared with the aged group, the long-lived group had more naive CD4+ T cells, fewer expanded clones and increased TCR diversity, suggesting age selection. Estimates of total diversity based on one million sequenced T cells were considered lower bounds and underestimates. Donor CMV infection status was unknown, potentially confounding age-related changes in expanded clonotypes. Since profiling was done on bulk unsorted PBMCs, naive and antigen-experienced compartments could not be conclusively compared.

Systemically healthy Caucasian individuals from Russia, around 39 in total and aged roughly 6 to 100 years, were included as donors. Each donor gave about 9.7 milliliters of peripheral blood, drawn into EDTA-treated Vacutainer tubes. PBMCs were isolated by Ficoll-Paque density-gradient centrifugation, with at least 7 million obtained per sample. Total RNA, at least 5 micrograms per sample, was extracted from PBMCs with Trizol reagent. For every donor, an aliquot of PBMCs went through flow cytometry to measure the percentages of naive CD45RAhigh/CD27high T cells. Library generation was performed with 5' RACE. Sequencing was carried out with an Illumina HiSeq 2500. A second PCR of roughly 7 to 11 cycles was performed with a sample-barcoded 5' primer and a J-beta primer mix. A template-switch 5' adaptor carrying 12 random nucleotides introduced a unique molecular identifier onto each TCR beta cDNA molecule. At least 2.5 million CDR3-containing paired-end reads were obtained from each sample. The Mint cDNA synthesis kit, primed by a TRBC-specific oligonucleotide, was used to synthesize first-strand cDNA from all RNA. Following uracil-DNA glycosylase treatment, all cDNA underwent a first 18-cycle PCR with the universal primers M1SS and BC2_uni_R. As for the original processing: For normalization, 1 million high-quality reads were randomly selected from each sample, with every read carrying a distinct molecular identifier. Instead of being binned into consensus sequences, reads with shared molecular identifiers were discarded. MiTCR, run with a Q25 quality threshold and the strictest error-elimination algorithm, handled CDR3 identification, clonotype clustering and error correction. A nonparametric unseen species model with Euler transformation was used to estimate a lower bound on total TCR beta diversity. The public reads were reanalyzed by TCRdb: fastp trimming at Q25, MiXCR alignment, in-frame beta chains only. Each record represents a unique CDR3 protein, reported with the most common genes and DNA among its rows. These V and J calls derive from TCRdb rather than the authors' analysis. The sample table shows approximately 700,000 distinct CDR3 sequences, and about 30% are seen once. The top ten clones comprise roughly 14% of the sample.

The rearranged segments are TRBV15 and TRBJ2-2, with 7 bases matching TRBD1. The sample was blood. The clonotype comes from a woman of 80 years or more in good health. Donor details come from another sample of the same person, matched by shared clones. Here the CDR3 is given as CATSPSGTAVGELFF. The sequence in DNA is TGTGCCACCAGCCCATCCGGGACAGCGGTCGGGGAGCTGTTTTTT.